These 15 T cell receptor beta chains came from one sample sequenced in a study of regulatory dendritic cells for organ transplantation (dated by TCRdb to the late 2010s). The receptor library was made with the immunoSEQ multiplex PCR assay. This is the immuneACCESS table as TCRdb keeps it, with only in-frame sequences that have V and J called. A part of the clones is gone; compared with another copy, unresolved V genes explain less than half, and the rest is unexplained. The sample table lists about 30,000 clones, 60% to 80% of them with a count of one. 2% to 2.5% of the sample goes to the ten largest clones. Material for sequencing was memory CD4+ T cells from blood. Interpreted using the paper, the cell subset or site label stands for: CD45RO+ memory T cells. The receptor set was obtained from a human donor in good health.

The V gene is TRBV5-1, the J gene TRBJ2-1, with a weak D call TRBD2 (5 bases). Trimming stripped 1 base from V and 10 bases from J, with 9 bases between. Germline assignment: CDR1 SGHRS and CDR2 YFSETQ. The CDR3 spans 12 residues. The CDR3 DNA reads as TGCGCCAGCAGCTTGTCGCGGAGGGAGCAGTTCTTC. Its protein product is CASSLSRREQFF.

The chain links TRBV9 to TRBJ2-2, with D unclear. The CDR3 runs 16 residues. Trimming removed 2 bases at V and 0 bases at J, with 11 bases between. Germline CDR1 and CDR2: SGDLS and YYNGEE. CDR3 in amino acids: CASSVLGTANTGELFF. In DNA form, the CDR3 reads TGTGCCAGCAGCGTTCTAGGAACCGCGAACACCGGGGAGCTGTTTTTT.

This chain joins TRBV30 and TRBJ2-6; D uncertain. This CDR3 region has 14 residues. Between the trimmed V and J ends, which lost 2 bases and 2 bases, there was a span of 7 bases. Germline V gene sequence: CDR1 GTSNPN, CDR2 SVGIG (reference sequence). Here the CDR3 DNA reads TGTGCCTGGAGTAGATTAGCTGGGGCCAACGTCCTGACTTTC. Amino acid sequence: CAWSRLAGANVLTF. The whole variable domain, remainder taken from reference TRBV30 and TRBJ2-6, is SQTIHQWPATLVQPVGSPLSLECTVEGTSNPNLYWYRQAAGRGLQLLFYSVGIGQISSEVPQNLSASRPQDRQFILSSKKLLLSDSGFYLCAWSRLAGANVLTFGAGSRLTVL.

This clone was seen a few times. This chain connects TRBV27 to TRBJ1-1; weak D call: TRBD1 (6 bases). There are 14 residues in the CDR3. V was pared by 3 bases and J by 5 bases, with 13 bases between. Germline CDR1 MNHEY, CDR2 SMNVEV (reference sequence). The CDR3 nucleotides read TGTGCCAGCAGTTTCCGGGGGCGGGAGACTGAAGCTTTCTTT. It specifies CASSFRGRETEAFF.

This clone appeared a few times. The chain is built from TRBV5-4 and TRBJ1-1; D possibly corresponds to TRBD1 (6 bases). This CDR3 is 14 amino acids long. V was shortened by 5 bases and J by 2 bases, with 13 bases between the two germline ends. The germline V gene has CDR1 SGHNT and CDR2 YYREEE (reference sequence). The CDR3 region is CASSPKQGNTEAFF. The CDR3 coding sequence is TGTGCCAGCAGTCCGAAACAGGGAAACACTGAAGCTTTCTTT.

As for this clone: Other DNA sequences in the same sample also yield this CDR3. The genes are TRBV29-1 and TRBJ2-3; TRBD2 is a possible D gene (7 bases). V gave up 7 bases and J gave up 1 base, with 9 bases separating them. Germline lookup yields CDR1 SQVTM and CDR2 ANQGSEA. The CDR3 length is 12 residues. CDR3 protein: CSGGGRTDTQYF. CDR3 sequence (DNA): TGCAGCGGGGGGGGGCGCACAGATACGCAGTATTTT.

CDR3 in DNA: TGCGCCAGCAGCGCCAGGGTTTCAGGCCTCTCTGGGGCCAACGTCCTGACTTTC. Translating it yields CASSARVSGLSGANVLTF. V gene TRBV4-3 combines with J gene TRBJ2-6; the D gene is possibly TRBD1 (5 bases). V was shortened by 5 bases and J by 0 bases, with 17 bases between the two germline ends. The CDR3 has 18 amino acids. Germline CDR1 is LGHNA and CDR2 is YSLEER.

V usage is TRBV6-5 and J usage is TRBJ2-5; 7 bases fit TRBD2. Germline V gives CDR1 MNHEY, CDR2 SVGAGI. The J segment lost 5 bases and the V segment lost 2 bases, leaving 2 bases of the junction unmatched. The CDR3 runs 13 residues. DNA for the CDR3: TGTGCCAGCAGTTACCTGGGGGGGGAGACCCAGTACTTC. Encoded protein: CASSYLGGETQYF.

DNA of the CDR3: TGTGCCAGCAGCTTAACGATACCGGGCCCAAACACTGAAGCTTTCTTT. Residues: CASSLTIPGPNTEAFF. The chain joins TRBV7-3 to TRBJ1-1; D is unresolved. Germline V gene sequence: CDR1 SGHTA, CDR2 FQGTGA. V lost 0 bases and J 2 bases, leaving 13 bases between the germline ends. The CDR3 is 16 amino acids.

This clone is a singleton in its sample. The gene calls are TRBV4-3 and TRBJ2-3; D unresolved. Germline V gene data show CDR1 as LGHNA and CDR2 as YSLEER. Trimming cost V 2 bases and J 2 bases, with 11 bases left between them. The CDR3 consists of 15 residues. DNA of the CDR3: TGCGCCAGCAGCCAAAACACCCCCTTCACAGATACGCAGTATTTT. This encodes CASSQNTPFTDTQYF.

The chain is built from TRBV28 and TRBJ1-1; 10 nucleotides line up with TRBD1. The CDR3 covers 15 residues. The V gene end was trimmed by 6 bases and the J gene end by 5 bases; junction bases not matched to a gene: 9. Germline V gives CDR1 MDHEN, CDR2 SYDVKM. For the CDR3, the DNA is TGTGCCAGCAGCCCAGACAGGGGGCGCGGGACTGAAGCTTTCTTT. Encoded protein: CASSPDRGRGTEAFF.

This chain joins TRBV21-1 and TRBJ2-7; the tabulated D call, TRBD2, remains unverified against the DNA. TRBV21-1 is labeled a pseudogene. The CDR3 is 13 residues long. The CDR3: CASSRKLCYEQYF. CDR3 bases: TGTGCCAGCAGCCGAAAACTCTGCTACGAGCAGTACTTC.

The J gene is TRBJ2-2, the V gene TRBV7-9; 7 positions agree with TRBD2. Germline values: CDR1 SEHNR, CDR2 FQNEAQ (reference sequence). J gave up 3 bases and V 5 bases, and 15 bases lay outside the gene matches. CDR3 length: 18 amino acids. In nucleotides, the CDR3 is TGTGCCAGCAGCCCCTCCCGGCGGAGCGGGACCTACACCGGGGAGCTGTTTTTT. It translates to CASSPSRRSGTYTGELFF.

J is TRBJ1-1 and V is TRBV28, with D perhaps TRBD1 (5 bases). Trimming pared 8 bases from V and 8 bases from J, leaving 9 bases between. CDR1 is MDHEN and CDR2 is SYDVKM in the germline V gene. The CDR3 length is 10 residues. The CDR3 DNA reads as TGTGCCAGCGAAGACAGAGAAGCTTTCTTT. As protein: CASEDREAFF.

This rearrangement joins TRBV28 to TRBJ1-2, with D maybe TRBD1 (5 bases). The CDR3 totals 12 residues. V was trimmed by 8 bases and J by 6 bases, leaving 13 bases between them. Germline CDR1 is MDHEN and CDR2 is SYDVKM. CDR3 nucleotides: TGTGCCAGCGGCAACAGGCGTGATGGCTACACCTTC. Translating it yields CASGNRRDGYTF.